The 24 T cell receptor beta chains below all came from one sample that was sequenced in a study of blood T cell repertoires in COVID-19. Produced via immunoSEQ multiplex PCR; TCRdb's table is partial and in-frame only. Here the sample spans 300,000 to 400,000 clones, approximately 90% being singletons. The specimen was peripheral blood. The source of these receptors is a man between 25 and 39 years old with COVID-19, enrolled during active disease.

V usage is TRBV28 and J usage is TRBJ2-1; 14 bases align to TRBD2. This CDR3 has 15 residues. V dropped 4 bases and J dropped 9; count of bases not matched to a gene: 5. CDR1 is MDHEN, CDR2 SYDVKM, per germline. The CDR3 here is CASSWGTSGSFEQFF. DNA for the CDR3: TGTGCCAGCAGTTGGGGGACTAGCGGGAGTTTTGAGCAGTTCTTC.

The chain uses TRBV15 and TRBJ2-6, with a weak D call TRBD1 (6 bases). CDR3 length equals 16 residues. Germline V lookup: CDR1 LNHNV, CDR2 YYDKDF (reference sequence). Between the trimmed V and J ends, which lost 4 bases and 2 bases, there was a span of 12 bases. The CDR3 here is CATSNIPGAGANVLTF. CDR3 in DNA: TGTGCCACCAGCAATATTCCAGGGGCTGGGGCCAACGTCCTGACTTTC.

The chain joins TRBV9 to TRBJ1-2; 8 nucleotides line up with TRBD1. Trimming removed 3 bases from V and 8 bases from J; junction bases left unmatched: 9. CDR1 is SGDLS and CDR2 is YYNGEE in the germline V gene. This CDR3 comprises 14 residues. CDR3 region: CASSAFVSGGGYTF. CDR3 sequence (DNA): TGTGCCAGCAGCGCATTTGTATCAGGGGGCGGCTACACCTTC.

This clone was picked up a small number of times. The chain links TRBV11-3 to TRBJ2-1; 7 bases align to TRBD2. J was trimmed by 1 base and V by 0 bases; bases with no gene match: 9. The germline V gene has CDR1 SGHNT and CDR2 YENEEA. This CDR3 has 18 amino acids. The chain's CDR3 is CASSLEGGGSRSYNEQFF. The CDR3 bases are TGTGCCAGCAGCTTAGAAGGCGGCGGGAGCAGGTCCTACAATGAGCAGTTCTTC. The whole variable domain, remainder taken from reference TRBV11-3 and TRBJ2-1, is EAGVVQSPRYKIIEKKQPVAFWCNPISGHNTLYWYLQNLGQGPELLIRYENEEAVDDSQLPKDRFSAERLKGVDSTLKIQPAELGDSAVYLCASSLEGGGSRSYNEQFFGPGTRLTVL.

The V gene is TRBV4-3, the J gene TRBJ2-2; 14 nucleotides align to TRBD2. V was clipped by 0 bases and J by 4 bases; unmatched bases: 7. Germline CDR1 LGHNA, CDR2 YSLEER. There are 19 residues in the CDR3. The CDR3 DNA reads TGCGCCAGCAGCCAAGATGGACTAGCGGGAGGCCCCAGCACCGGGGAGCTGTTTTTT. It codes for CASSQDGLAGGPSTGELFF.

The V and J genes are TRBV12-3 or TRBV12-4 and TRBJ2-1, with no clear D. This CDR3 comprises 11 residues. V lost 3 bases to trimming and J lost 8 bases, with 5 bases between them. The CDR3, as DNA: TGTGCCAGCAGTTTCGGGTATGAGCAGTTCTTC. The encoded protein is CASSFGYEQFF.

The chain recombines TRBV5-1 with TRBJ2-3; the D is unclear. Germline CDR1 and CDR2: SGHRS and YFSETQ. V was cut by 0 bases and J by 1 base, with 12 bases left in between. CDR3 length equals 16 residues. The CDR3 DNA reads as TGCGCCAGCAGCTTGGCCACGATCCGCGGCACAGATACGCAGTATTTT. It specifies CASSLATIRGTDTQYF.

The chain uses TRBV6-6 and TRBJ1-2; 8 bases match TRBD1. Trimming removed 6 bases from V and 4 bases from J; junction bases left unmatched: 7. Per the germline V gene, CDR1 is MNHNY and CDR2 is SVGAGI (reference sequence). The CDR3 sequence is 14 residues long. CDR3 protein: CASRPGQGRYGYTF. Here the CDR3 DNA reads TGTGCCAGCAGACCCGGACAGGGTCGCTATGGCTACACCTTC.

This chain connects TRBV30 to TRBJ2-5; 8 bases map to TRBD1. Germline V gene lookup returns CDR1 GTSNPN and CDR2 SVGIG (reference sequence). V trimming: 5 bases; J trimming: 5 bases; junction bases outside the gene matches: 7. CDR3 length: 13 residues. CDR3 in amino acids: CAWAGGAYETQYF. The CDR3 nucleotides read TGTGCCTGGGCAGGGGGCGCTTACGAGACCCAGTACTTC.

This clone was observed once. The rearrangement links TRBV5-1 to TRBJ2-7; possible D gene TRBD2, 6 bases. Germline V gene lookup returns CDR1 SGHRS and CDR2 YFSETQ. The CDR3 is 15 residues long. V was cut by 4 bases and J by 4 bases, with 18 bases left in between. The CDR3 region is CASSPPEGGKYEQYF. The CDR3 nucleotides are TGCGCCAGCAGCCCTCCCGAGGGCGGGAAATACGAGCAGTACTTC.

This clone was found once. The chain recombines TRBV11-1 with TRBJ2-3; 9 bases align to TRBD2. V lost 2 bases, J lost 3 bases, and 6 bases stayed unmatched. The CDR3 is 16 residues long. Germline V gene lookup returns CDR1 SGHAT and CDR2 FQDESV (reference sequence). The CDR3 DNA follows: TGTGCCAGCAGCTTACTAGCGGGACAGAAAACAGATACGCAGTATTTT. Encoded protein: CASSLLAGQKTDTQYF.

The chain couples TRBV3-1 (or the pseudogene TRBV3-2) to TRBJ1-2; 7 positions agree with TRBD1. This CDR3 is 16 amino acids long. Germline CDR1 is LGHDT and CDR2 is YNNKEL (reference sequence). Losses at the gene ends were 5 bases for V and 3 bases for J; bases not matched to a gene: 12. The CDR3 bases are TGTGCCAGCAGCAAGATTGGAGGGGGCGCTTACTATGGCTACACCTTC. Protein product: CASSKIGGGAYYGYTF.

In DNA form, the CDR3 reads TGTGCTTCAAGGGGACAGGGCACTGAAGCTTTCTTT. It codes for CASRGQGTEAFF. The chain employs TRBV27 and TRBJ1-1; 9 bases agree with TRBD1. Germline lookup yields CDR1 MNHEY and CDR2 SMNVEV (reference sequence). The CDR3 runs to 12 residues.

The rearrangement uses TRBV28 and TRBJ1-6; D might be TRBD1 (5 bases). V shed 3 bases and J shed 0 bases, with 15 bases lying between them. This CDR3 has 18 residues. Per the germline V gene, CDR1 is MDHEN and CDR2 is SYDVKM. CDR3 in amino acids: CASSLSTGGSSYNSPLHF. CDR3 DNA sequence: TGTGCCAGCAGTTTGAGTACGGGGGGGAGCTCCTATAATTCACCCCTCCACTTT.

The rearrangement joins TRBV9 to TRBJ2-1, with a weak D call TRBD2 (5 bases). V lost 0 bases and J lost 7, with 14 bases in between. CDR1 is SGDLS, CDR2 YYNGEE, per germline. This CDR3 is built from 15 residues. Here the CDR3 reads CASSVGGGTSNEQFF. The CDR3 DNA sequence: TGTGCCAGCAGCGTAGGAGGAGGAACCTCAAATGAGCAGTTCTTC.

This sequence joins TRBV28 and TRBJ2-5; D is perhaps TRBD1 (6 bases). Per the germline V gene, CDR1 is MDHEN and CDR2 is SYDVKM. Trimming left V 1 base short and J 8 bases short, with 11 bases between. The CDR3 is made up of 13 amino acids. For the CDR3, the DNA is TGTGCCAGCAGTTTATCAGGGGCCGGCACCCAGTACTTC. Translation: CASSLSGAGTQYF.

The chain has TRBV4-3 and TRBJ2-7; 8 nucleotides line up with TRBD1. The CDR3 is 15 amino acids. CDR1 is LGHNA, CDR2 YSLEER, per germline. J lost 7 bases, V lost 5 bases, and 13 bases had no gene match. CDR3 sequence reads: CASSAGGAGLREQYF. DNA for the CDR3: TGCGCCAGCAGCGCAGGGGGCGCCGGGCTAAGGGAGCAGTACTTC.

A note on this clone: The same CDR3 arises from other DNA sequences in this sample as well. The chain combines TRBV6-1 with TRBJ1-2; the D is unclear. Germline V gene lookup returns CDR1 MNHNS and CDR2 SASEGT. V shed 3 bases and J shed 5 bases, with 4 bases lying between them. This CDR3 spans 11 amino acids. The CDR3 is CASSDRYGYTF. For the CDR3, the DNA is TGTGCCAGCAGTGATCGGTATGGCTACACCTTC.

The CDR3: CASSSPYLAGESYEQYF. CDR3 nucleotide sequence: TGTGCCAGCAGTTCCCCCTACCTAGCGGGAGAATCCTACGAGCAGTACTTC. V gene TRBV28 combines with J gene TRBJ2-7; 10 bases fit TRBD2. V lost 4 bases to trimming and J lost 1 base; unmatched junction nucleotides: 10. Germline V gene data show CDR1 as MDHEN and CDR2 as SYDVKM. This CDR3 region has 17 residues. The variable domain in full, with the rest retrieved from reference TRBV28 and TRBJ2-7, is DVKVTQSSRYLVKRTGEKVFLECVQDMDHENMFWYRQDPGLGLRLIYFSYDVKMKEKGDIPEGYSVSREKKERFSLILESASTNQTSMYLCASSSPYLAGESYEQYFGPGTRLTVT.

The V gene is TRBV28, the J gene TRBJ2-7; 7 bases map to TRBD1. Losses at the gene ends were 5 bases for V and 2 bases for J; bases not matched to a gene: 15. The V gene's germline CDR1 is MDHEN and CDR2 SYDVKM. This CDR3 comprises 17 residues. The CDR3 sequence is CASSPTLGTAVTYEQYF. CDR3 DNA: TGTGCCAGCAGTCCCACCCTCGGGACAGCCGTGACCTACGAGCAGTACTTC.

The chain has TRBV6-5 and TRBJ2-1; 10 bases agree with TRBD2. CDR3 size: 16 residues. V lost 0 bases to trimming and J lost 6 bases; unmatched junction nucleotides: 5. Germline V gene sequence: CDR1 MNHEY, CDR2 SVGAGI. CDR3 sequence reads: CASSYSGLAGVNEQFF. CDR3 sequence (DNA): TGTGCCAGCAGTTACTCAGGGCTAGCGGGGGTCAATGAGCAGTTCTTC.

The CDR3 coding sequence is TGTGCCAGCAGTTTTAGACAGAACACTGAAGCTTTCTTT. Translating gives CASSFRQNTEAFF. The V gene is TRBV12-3 or TRBV12-4, the J gene TRBJ1-1; no reliable D call. Trimming stripped 3 bases from V and 1 base from J, with 6 bases between. CDR3 size: 13 residues.

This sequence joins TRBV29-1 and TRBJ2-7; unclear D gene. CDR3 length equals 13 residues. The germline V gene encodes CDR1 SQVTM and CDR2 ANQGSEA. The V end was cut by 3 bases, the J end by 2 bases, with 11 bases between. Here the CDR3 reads CSVDPRGTYEQYF. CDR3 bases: TGCAGCGTTGACCCACGCGGTACCTACGAGCAGTACTTC.

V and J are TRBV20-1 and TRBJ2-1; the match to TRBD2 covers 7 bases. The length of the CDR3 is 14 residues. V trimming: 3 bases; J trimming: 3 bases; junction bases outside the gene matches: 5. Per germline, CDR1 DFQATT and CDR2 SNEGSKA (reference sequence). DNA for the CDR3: TGCAGTGCTAGTTTGACTAGCTTCTACAATGAGCAGTTCTTC. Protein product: CSASLTSFYNEQFF.